This TCR beta chain is drawn from a study of T cells in Graves' hyperthyroidism and ophthalmopathy. Remarks on this clonotype: It may be a read error: a sequence one base away is much more abundant.

Each patient was aged 18 to 65 and had newly diagnosed hyperthyroidism of under 2 months' duration. Not enrolled were patients with uncontrolled infection, other autoimmune disease, pregnancy or lactation. The TCR beta CDR3 regions underwent amplification using RNA transcripts as the source. With the HTBI primer set, the TCR CDR3 went through a first round of RT-PCR. Via MiXCR, TCRdb re-called the multiplex PCR reads, giving one row per CDR3 protein. The table includes about 560,000 distinct CDR3 sequences, under 60% detected once. Germline assignment: CDR1 SGHAT and CDR2 FQDESV (reference sequence). This CDR3 spans 13 amino acids.

This clonotype was obtained from a woman in her late teens or twenties with Graves' hyperthyroidism. Material for sequencing was peripheral blood or thyroid tissue (not recorded which). The chain is built from TRBV11-1 and TRBJ1-1; TRBD1 might be the D (5 bases). The CDR3 spells CAGSLDGHLEAFF. The CDR3 DNA is TGTGCCGGCAGCTTAGACGGACATCTTGAAGCTTTCTTT.